This entry is about one T cell receptor (beta chain). As yet, its antigen is unknown. In germline, CDR1 is MNHNS, CDR2 SASEGT. The CDR3 sequence is 14 residues long. V was shortened by 2 bases and J by 8 bases, with 15 bases between the two germline ends. PCR employed 60 Vbeta and 13 Jbeta primers. TCRdb's copy holds only in-frame clones and misses some; the assay was immunoSEQ multiplex PCR. The table includes some 140,000 clones, over 50% detected once. These data come from a study of cytomegalovirus exposure and HLA in healthy donors. Study-wide findings and caveats: A few chains linked to CMV were shown in vitro to be specific for CMV antigens. Across donors, most TCRs were seen rarely, yet some public ones were widespread. Exclusion as indistinguishable affected some V segments, including TRBV6-2 and TRBV6-3. Previous analysis showed most TCR beta V segments were productive about 87% or about 30% of the time.

What was sequenced was PBMCs. The sequence derives from a human donor in good health. The chain combines TRBV6-1 with TRBJ1-1, with D possibly being TRBD1 (5 bases). The CDR3 bases are TGTGCCAGCAGTGAAAGATCCCAGGGCATGGAAGCTTTCTTT. This sequence encodes CASSERSQGMEAFF.